This is a list of T cell receptor beta chains from one sample in a study of PD-L1 blockade in urothelial cancer. Clones were read by immunoSEQ multiplex PCR, and TCRdb kept only the in-frame ones, dropping some. This table holds some 84,000 clones, more than 75% found once. Sequenced here: PBMCs, sampled around atezolizumab (anti-PD-L1) treatment. Every receptor here comes from a man between 65 and 80 years old with urothelial cancer. CDR3s include the opening cysteine and the closing phenylalanine or tryptophan. D genes are given only for firm matches. Clone size is not always given. Where it is, it says once, few, many or a class for expanded clones.

d_call,j_call,v_call,clone_size,cdr3_aa,cdr3_nt
TRBD1,TRBJ2-2,TRBV5-1,few,CASTKRTGISGELFF,TGCGCCAGCACCAAAAGGACAGGGATCAGCGGGGAGCTGTTTTTT
-,TRBJ2-3,TRBV5-6,-,CASSLARVGDTQYF,TGTGCCAGCAGCTTGGCCAGGGTGGGAGATACGCAGTATTTT
TRBD1,TRBJ1-4,TRBV7-9,few,CASSLVVTGEWRWDEKLFF,TGTGCCAGCAGCTTAGTGGTGACAGGGGAATGGCGCTGGGATGAAAAACTGTTTTTT
TRBD1,TRBJ2-1,TRBV7-9,-,CASSTGQGSGYNEQFF,TGTGCCAGCAGCACGGGACAGGGAAGTGGCTACAATGAGCAGTTCTTC
TRBD1,TRBJ1-1,TRBV18,-,CASSPGQGTEAFF,TGTGCCAGCTCACCAGGACAGGGCACTGAAGCTTTCTTT
-,TRBJ1-4,TRBV6-1,-,CASNELINEKLFF,TGTGCCAGCAACGAGCTTATTAATGAAAAACTGTTTTTT
-,TRBJ1-5,TRBV6-1,-,CASRKGGQGNQPQHF,TGTGCCAGCAGGAAAGGTGGTCAGGGCAATCAGCCCCAGCATTTT
-,TRBJ2-5,TRBV21-1,few,CASSKGWGRDQETQYF,TGTGCCAGCAGCAAAGGGTGGGGCAGGGATCAGGAGACCCAGTACTTC
TRBD1,TRBJ2-7,TRBV18,once,CASSRGQGAGEQYF,TGTGCCAGCTCACGGGGACAGGGGGCAGGGGAGCAGTACTTC
-,TRBJ2-2,TRBV4-1,-,CASSQVRGFGTGELFF,TGCGCCAGCAGCCAGGTTAGGGGGTTCGGGACCGGGGAGCTGTTTTTT
-,TRBJ2-1,TRBV7-2,-,CASSSGTFHTYNEQFF,TGTGCCAGCAGCTCAGGGACTTTTCATACCTACAATGAGCAGTTCTTC
TRBD1,TRBJ1-2,TRBV4-3,few,CASSQQVNRGLNYGYTF,TGCGCCAGCAGCCAACAAGTAAACAGGGGCCTTAACTATGGCTACACCTTC
-,TRBJ2-7,TRBV9,-,CASSVGGSSYEQYF,TGTGCCAGCAGCGTAGGAGGTAGCTCCTACGAGCAGTACTTC
TRBD1,TRBJ1-5,TRBV7-2,-,CASSPTGGNNQPQHF,TGTGCCAGCAGCCCCACAGGGGGGAACAATCAGCCCCAGCATTTT
-,TRBJ1-5,TRBV7-2,once,CASTLGVDQPQHF,TGTGCCAGCACCCTAGGGGTCGATCAGCCCCAGCATTTT
TRBD2,TRBJ2-3,TRBV19,-,CASSKGLAGGPGDTQYF,TGTGCCAGTAGTAAGGGACTAGCGGGGGGACCGGGAGATACGCAGTATTTT
-,TRBJ1-5,TRBV11-3,-,CASSLESQPQHF,TGTGCCAGCAGCTTAGAGAGTCAGCCCCAGCATTTT
TRBD1,TRBJ2-7,TRBV29-1,-,CSGGQFYEQYF,TGCAGCGGGGGACAGTTCTACGAGCAGTACTTC
-,TRBJ2-1,TRBV10-3,-,CAISESFDTSPDEQFF,TGTGCCATCAGTGAGTCGTTCGACACGAGCCCCGATGAGCAGTTCTTC
TRBD1,TRBJ1-2,TRBV2,-,CASRQDREGGYTF,TGTGCCAGCAGACAGGACAGGGAAGGCGGCTACACCTTC
TRBD1,TRBJ2-7,TRBV7-2,-,CASSLLDRGEQYF,TGTGCCAGCAGCTTATTAGACAGGGGCGAGCAGTACTTC
TRBD1,TRBJ1-2,TRBV5-6,-,CASSDTGGNGYTF,TGTGCCAGCAGTGATACAGGGGGGAATGGCTACACCTTC
-,TRBJ2-1,TRBV2,-,CASSEDRASFEQFF,TGTGCCAGCAGTGAAGACAGGGCCTCCTTTGAGCAGTTCTTC
TRBD1,TRBJ1-1,TRBV10-3,-,CAISGGQGIVFGTEAFF,TGTGCCATCAGTGGGGGACAGGGGATCGTTTTCGGCACTGAAGCTTTCTTT
TRBD1,TRBJ1-2,TRBV2,-,CASNGGTGFGYTF,TGTGCCAGCAATGGAGGGACAGGGTTTGGCTACACCTTC
-,TRBJ1-1,TRBV21-1,-,CASNGTVYTEAFF,TGTGCCAGCAACGGGACAGTCTACACTGAAGCTTTCTTT
TRBD2,TRBJ2-1,TRBV7-3,-,CASSLTQRGYNEQFF,TGTGCCAGCAGCTTAACTCAGCGGGGGTACAATGAGCAGTTCTTC
-,TRBJ1-4,TRBV5-1,-,CASSLARASNEKLFF,TGCGCCAGCAGCTTGGCCAGGGCGTCAAATGAAAAACTGTTTTTT
-,TRBJ2-7,TRBV12-5,-,CASGLPSGYEQYF,TGTGCTAGTGGTTTGCCCTCGGGCTACGAGCAGTACTTC
TRBD1,TRBJ2-7,TRBV11-2,-,CASSPGTAVYEQYF,TGTGCCAGCAGCCCCGGGACAGCCGTGTACGAGCAGTACTTC
-,TRBJ2-5,TRBV6-1,many,CASSGWRGQETQYF,TGTGCCAGCAGTGGGTGGAGGGGACAAGAGACCCAGTACTTC
-,TRBJ1-2,TRBV4-1,-,CASSQATASNYGYTF,TGCGCCAGCAGCCAAGCGACAGCTTCTAACTATGGCTACACCTTC
TRBD1,TRBJ1-5,TRBV6-5,-,CASSQDRESNQPQHF,TGTGCCAGCAGCCAAGACAGGGAAAGCAATCAGCCCCAGCATTTT
-,TRBJ1-2,TRBV9,-,CASSVDGGINYGYTF,TGTGCCAGCAGCGTAGACGGAGGTATTAACTATGGCTACACCTTC
-,TRBJ1-5,TRBV9,-,CASSPGASNQPQHF,TGTGCCAGCAGCCCAGGGGCTAGCAATCAGCCCCAGCATTTT
-,TRBJ1-1,TRBV6-6,once,CASIQRGGNTEAFF,TGTGCCAGCATCCAACGAGGGGGAAACACTGAAGCTTTCTTT
-,TRBJ2-5,TRBV19,once,CASGKVRGGQETQYF,TGTGCCAGCGGAAAGGTTAGGGGGGGGCAAGAGACCCAGTACTTC
-,TRBJ2-7,TRBV10-3,few,CAISERAGDTYEQYF,TGTGCCATCAGTGAGCGGGCAGGGGATACCTACGAGCAGTACTTC
-,TRBJ1-2,TRBV27,many,CASSLRELVIYGYTF,TGTGCCAGCAGTTTAAGAGAGCTCGTAATCTATGGCTACACCTTC
TRBD1,TRBJ1-2,TRBV29-1,-,CSVGPGQGMNGYTF,TGCAGCGTTGGCCCTGGACAGGGAATGAATGGCTACACCTTC
-,TRBJ1-5,TRBV6-6,-,CASSYSGGNQPQHF,TGTGCCAGCAGTTACTCGGGGGGGAATCAGCCCCAGCATTTT
-,TRBJ1-6,TRBV6-1,-,CASSTGGNSPLHF,TGTGCCAGCAGTACCGGCGGGAATTCACCCCTCCACTTT
-,TRBJ2-2,TRBV2,-,CASKRNSRGTGELFF,TGTGCCAGCAAAAGGAACAGCCGTGGTACCGGGGAGCTGTTTTTT
TRBD2,TRBJ2-1,TRBV7-7,-,CASSGLAGNEQFF,TGTGCTAGCAGCGGACTAGCGGGCAATGAGCAGTTCTTC
TRBD2,TRBJ2-2,TRBV7-2,-,CASSLAGGLDAGELFF,TGTGCCAGCAGCTTAGCGGGGGGACTAGACGCCGGGGAGCTGTTTTTT
-,TRBJ1-4,TRBV5-5,-,CASSLNGGFGEKLFF,TGTGCCAGCAGCTTGAACGGGGGGTTTGGTGAAAAACTGTTTTTT
TRBD2,TRBJ2-2,TRBV7-2,-,CASSQASGSGPGELFF,TGTGCCAGCAGCCAAGCTAGCGGGTCCGGTCCAGGGGAGCTGTTTTTT
-,TRBJ2-3,TRBV11-3,-,CASSLGGRGGTDTQYF,TGTGCCAGCAGCTTAGGGGGGCGTGGGGGCACAGATACGCAGTATTTT
TRBD1,TRBJ1-6,TRBV6-5,-,CASSSDRANSPLHF,TGTGCCAGCAGTTCGGACAGGGCTAATTCACCCCTCCACTTT
TRBD2,TRBJ2-1,TRBV7-9,-,CASSLPGLARNEQFF,TGTGCCAGCAGCCTTCCCGGACTAGCTCGGAATGAGCAGTTCTTC
TRBD1,TRBJ2-7,TRBV19,few,CASSTAGTVSYEQYF,TGTGCCAGTAGTACGGCCGGGACAGTGTCCTACGAGCAGTACTTC
-,TRBJ2-2,TRBV4-2,-,CASSQSRAGGELFF,TGTGCCAGCAGCCAAAGTCGGGCGGGCGGGGAGCTGTTTTTT
TRBD1,TRBJ2-2,TRBV5-1,once,CASSLRPHRGDTGELFF,TGCGCCAGCAGCTTACGCCCTCACAGGGGGGACACCGGGGAGCTGTTTTTT
-,TRBJ1-1,TRBV7-3,-,CASSLTLDTEAFF,TGTGCCAGCAGCTTAACCCTCGACACTGAAGCTTTCTTT
TRBD1,TRBJ2-7,TRBV7-7,-,CASSTGTGPAYEQYF,TGTGCCAGCAGCACTGGGACAGGTCCGGCCTACGAGCAGTACTTC